The present TCR beta chain was sequenced within a study of CD8 T cells in Susac syndrome. Findings and limits, study-wide: The study conceded that its TCR sequencing and HLA analysis involved relatively few individuals.

The multiple sclerosis control group consisted of treatment-naive patients whose relapsing-remitting disease, which was either stable or active, fulfilled revised McDonald criteria. Negative isolation was applied to CD8+ and CD4+ T cells, and FACS enrichment was applied to TEMRA cells. Trimming took 5 bases from V and 1 from J, leaving 20 bases between them. Germline-derived CDR1 and CDR2 are SEHNR and FQNEAQ (reference sequence). The CDR3 length is 17 residues. About this clonotype: No antigen is known for it.

RNA in amounts of about 0.5 to 1 ug was reverse transcribed with random hexamers. TCRdb re-called the immunoSEQ multiplex PCR reads with MiXCR, one entry per CDR3 protein. The data hold about 130,000 distinct CDR3 sequences, with approximately 89% observed a single time. The receptor was isolated from a human donor with multiple sclerosis. This chain uses TRBV7-9 with TRBJ1-2; D unresolved. Input material: CD8+ T cells from PBMCs. The CDR3 is CASSPPIVLSVNYGYTF. CDR3 DNA: TGTGCCAGCAGCCCACCGATTGTGCTCTCCGTTAACTATGGCTACACCTTC. The entire variable domain, with the rest obtained from reference TRBV7-9 and TRBJ1-2, is as follows: DTGVSQNPRHKITKRGQNVTFRCDPISEHNRLYWYRQTLGQGPEFLTYFQNEAQLEKSRLLSDRFSAERPKGSFSTLEIQRTEQGDSAMYLCASSPPIVLSVNYGYTFGSGTRLTVV.